The clone carrying this TCR beta chain was detected many times. TCRdb re-called the 5' RACE reads through MiXCR, storing one row per CDR3 protein. The sample contains approximately 16,000 distinct CDR3 sequences, just under 6.5% of which appear only once. The time point: blood at routine non-recurrence follow-up after resection. This specimen belongs to a study of spatial heterogeneity in lung cancer. Overall study context: Follow-up PBMC specimens underwent sequencing when available; their median timing was approximately 22 months after resection. Detection of beta-chain sequences consistently exceeded that of alpha-chain sequences.

Trimming took 0 bases from V and 3 from J, leaving 8 bases between them. The CDR3 is made up of 14 amino acids. The V call is TRBV12-3 or TRBV12-4, the J call TRBJ1-1, with a weak D call TRBD1 (6 bases). The clonotype comes from a male donor with early-stage non-small cell lung cancer. Sequences were derived from PBMCs, sampled at follow-up. The CDR3 nucleotides are TGTGCCAGCAGTTTAGCTGGGGGCTACACTGAAGCTTTCTTT. It encodes CASSLAGGYTEAFF.